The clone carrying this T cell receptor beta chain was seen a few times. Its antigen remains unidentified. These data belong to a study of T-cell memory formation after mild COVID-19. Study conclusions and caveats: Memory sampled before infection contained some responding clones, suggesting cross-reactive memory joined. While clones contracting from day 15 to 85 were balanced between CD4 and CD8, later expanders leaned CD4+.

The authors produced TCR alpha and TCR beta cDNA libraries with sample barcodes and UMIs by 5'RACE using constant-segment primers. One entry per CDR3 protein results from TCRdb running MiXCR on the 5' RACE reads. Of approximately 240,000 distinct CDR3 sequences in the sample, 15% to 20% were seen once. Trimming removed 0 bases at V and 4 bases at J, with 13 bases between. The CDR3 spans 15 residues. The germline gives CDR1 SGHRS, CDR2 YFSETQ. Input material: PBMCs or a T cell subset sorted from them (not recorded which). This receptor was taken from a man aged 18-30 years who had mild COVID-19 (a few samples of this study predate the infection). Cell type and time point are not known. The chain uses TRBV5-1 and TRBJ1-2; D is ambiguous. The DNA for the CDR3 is TGCGCCAGCAGCTTGGATTGGGAAGGCAGCTATGGCTACACCTTC. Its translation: CASSLDWEGSYGYTF. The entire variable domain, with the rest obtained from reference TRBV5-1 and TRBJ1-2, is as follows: KAGVTQTPRYLIKTRGQQVTLSCSPISGHRSVSWYQQTPGQGLQFLFEYFSETQRNKGNFPGRFSGRQFSNSRSEMNVSTLELGDSALYLCASSLDWEGSYGYTFGSGTRLTVV.